These 17 T cell receptor beta chains were all obtained from the same sample, sequenced in a study of blood T cell repertoires in COVID-19. Clones were sequenced by immunoSEQ multiplex PCR, and TCRdb holds only the in-frame ones, with some missing. The sample lists fewer than 100,000 clones; approximately 87% were seen once. Sequencing was done on a sample of peripheral blood. The receptors here all came from a human donor in a cohort sampled during active COVID-19.

The chain joins TRBV5-1 to TRBJ2-7; D not resolved. The V end was cut by 3 bases, the J end by 0 bases, with 7 bases between. Germline CDR1 is SGHRS and CDR2 is YFSETQ. CDR3 length equals 13 residues. The CDR3 bases are TGCGCCAGCAGCTCCCCCCTCTCCTACGAGCAGTACTTC. This sequence encodes CASSSPLSYEQYF.

This clone was recorded a few times. V is TRBV24-1 and J is TRBJ1-6; no reliable D call. Germline-derived CDR1 and CDR2 are KGHDR and SFDVKD. V dropped 9 bases and J dropped 10 bases, with 15 bases sitting between them. CDR3 length: 13 amino acids. The CDR3 is CATRVRGGSPLHF. The CDR3, as DNA: TGTGCCACCCGAGTCCGAGGCGGGTCACCCCTCCACTTT.

The chain carries TRBV3-1 (or the pseudogene TRBV3-2) and TRBJ1-1; 11 bases match TRBD1. The germline CDR1 and CDR2 sequences are LGHDT and YNNKEL (reference sequence). This CDR3 is built from 16 residues. V lost 7 bases, J lost 5 bases, and 12 bases stayed unmatched. CDR3: CASTNRAGTGGTEAFF. For the CDR3, the DNA is TGTGCCAGCACCAACAGGGCCGGGACAGGGGGGACTGAAGCTTTCTTT.

A single count supports this clone. The chain links TRBV19 to TRBJ2-1, with no clear D. Trimming took off 10 bases at V and 3 bases at J, with 7 bases between the two ends. The CDR3 contains 11 residues. The germline V gene encodes CDR1 LNHDA and CDR2 SQIVND (reference sequence). The CDR3 nucleotides are TGTGCCACCTCTAGCTACAATGAGCAGTTCTTC. This encodes CATSSYNEQFF.

As to this clone: An end of the junction differs from the germline gene, which may be a read error. The identical CDR3 is also encoded by other nucleotide sequences in the sample. J is TRBJ1-5 and V is TRBV28; D is ambiguous. The CDR3 has 16 amino acids. CDR1 and CDR2 from the germline V gene are MDHEN and SYDVKM. The CDR3 region is CASSLFARLGNQPQHF. In nucleotides, the CDR3 is TGTGCCAGTAGTTTATTCGCCAGGTTGGGCAATCAGCCCCAGCATTTT.

This clone has only one observation. V is TRBV29-1 and J is TRBJ1-1; maybe TRBD1 (5 bases). V lost 4 bases and J lost 0, with 12 bases in between. From germline, CDR1 is SQVTM and CDR2 ANQGSEA. The CDR3 is made up of 14 amino acids. This chain's CDR3 is CSVVSDRLNTEAFF. The CDR3 DNA is TGCAGCGTTGTGTCCGACAGATTGAACACTGAAGCTTTCTTT.

This chain links TRBV4-1 with TRBJ1-5; 7 nucleotides agree with TRBD1. Germline CDR1 MGHRA, CDR2 YSYEKL. The CDR3 totals 15 residues. J lost 4 bases, V lost 1 base, and 4 bases had no gene match. The CDR3 bases are TGCGCCAGCAGCCAAGGAGGGACAGATAATCAGCCCCAGCATTTT. Protein product: CASSQGGTDNQPQHF.

The sample holds a few counts of this clone. The chain joins TRBV12-3 or TRBV12-4 to TRBJ1-1; D possibly corresponds to TRBD1 (6 bases). The CDR3 covers 13 residues. The V end lost 0 bases, the J end lost 4 bases, and 6 bases lay between the germline ends. The CDR3 sequence is CASSLAGGTEAFF. The CDR3 region has the DNA TGTGCCAGCAGTTTAGCAGGGGGCACTGAAGCTTTCTTT.

The chain recombines TRBV11-2 with TRBJ2-7, with no clear D. Trimming stripped 5 bases from V and 3 bases from J, with 8 bases between. CDR1 is SGHAT and CDR2 is FQNNGV in the germline V gene. The CDR3 runs 12 residues. CDR3: CASSLTYYEQYF. In nucleotides, the CDR3 is TGTGCCAGCAGCCTAACTTACTACGAGCAGTACTTC.

This chain links TRBV10-3 with TRBJ1-2, with D possibly matching TRBD1 (5 bases). CDR1 and CDR2 (germline): ENHRY, SYGVKD. CDR3 length: 13 amino acids. The V end was cut by 4 bases, the J end by 6 bases, with 12 bases between. This CDR3 is CAISGSGKDGYTF. In nucleotides, the CDR3 is TGTGCCATCAGTGGCTCAGGGAAAGATGGCTACACCTTC.

For this clone: The junction departs from the called germline gene at one end, perhaps through a read error. The genes are TRBV7-9 and TRBJ2-7; 7 bases are shared with TRBD2. Germline values: CDR1 SEHNR, CDR2 FQNEAQ (reference sequence). The CDR3 length is 13 residues. The CDR3 loop is CASSIAGTYEQYF. The CDR3 DNA follows: TGTGCCAGCAGCATAGCGGGCACCTACGAGCAGTACTTC.

This clone showed up just once. The chain recombines TRBV9 with TRBJ1-3, with TRBD1 matching 10 bases. CDR3 size: 17 residues. V lost 0 bases and J lost 2; bases outside the gene matches: 5. Looked up from germline, CDR1 is SGDLS and CDR2 is YYNGEE. The CDR3 loop is CASSVGVTGGAGNTIYF. The CDR3 DNA reads TGTGCCAGCAGCGTAGGTGTGACAGGGGGCGCTGGAAACACCATATATTTT. The whole variable domain, remainder taken from reference TRBV9 and TRBJ1-3, is DSGVTQTPKHLITATGQRVTLRCSPRSGDLSVYWYQQSLDQGLQFLIQYYNGEERAKGNILERFSAQQFPDLHSELNLSSLELGDSALYFCASSVGVTGGAGNTIYFGEGSWLTVV.

The gene calls are TRBV7-9 and TRBJ2-7; 12 bases map to TRBD1. J gave up 5 bases and V 4 bases, and 9 bases lay outside the gene matches. The CDR3 extends over 16 amino acids. Germline loops: CDR1 SEHNR, CDR2 FQNEAQ (reference sequence). This chain's CDR3 is CASSSGQGAIVHEQYF. The CDR3 DNA reads TGTGCCAGCAGCTCGGGACAGGGGGCGATTGTCCACGAGCAGTACTTC.

This chain links TRBV5-1 with TRBJ1-4; the match to TRBD1 covers 9 bases. The J segment lost 2 bases and the V segment lost 1 base, leaving 6 bases of the junction unmatched. Per germline, CDR1 SGHRS and CDR2 YFSETQ. The CDR3 is 17 amino acids. CDR3 in DNA: TGCGCCAGCAGCTTGACAGGGGGCCGCGGGACTAATGAAAAACTGTTTTTT. Its translation is CASSLTGGRGTNEKLFF.

The chain couples TRBV30 to TRBJ2-4; TRBD1 agrees at 9 bases. Germline V gives CDR1 GTSNPN, CDR2 SVGIG (reference sequence). V gave up 1 base and J gave up 6 bases; unmatched junction bases: 4. The CDR3 is 14 residues long. The CDR3 DNA reads TGTGCCTGGAGTGCCGGGACAGGGATAAACATTCAGTACTTC. Its translation: CAWSAGTGINIQYF.

The chain combines TRBV11-1 with TRBJ2-1, with D perhaps matching TRBD1 (6 bases). The germline CDR1 and CDR2 sequences are SGHAT and FQDESV (reference sequence). The CDR3 consists of 16 residues. V was trimmed by 6 bases and J by 4 bases, leaving 19 bases between them. The CDR3 DNA is TGTGCCAGCAGTCGTATTTATGGGGGCAAGTACAATGAGCAGTTCTTC. As protein: CASSRIYGGKYNEQFF.

V gene TRBV7-9 combines with J gene TRBJ2-5, with TRBD2 identical over 10 bases. The germline V gene has CDR1 SEHNR and CDR2 FQNEAQ (reference sequence). The CDR3 is 17 residues long. The J segment lost 1 base and the V segment lost 4 bases, leaving 9 bases of the junction unmatched. DNA for the CDR3: TGTGCCAGCAGCTCGATAGCGGGGGGCCCCCGCCAAGAGACCCAGTACTTC. Encoded protein: CASSSIAGGPRQETQYF.